The clone carrying this T cell receptor beta chain was observed a few times. Its antigen remains unknown. This sample is part of a study of T-cell reconstitution after alpha-beta-depleted transplantation in children. Unique molecular identifiers were incorporated into the prepared TCRbeta library. TCRdb processed the PCR reads anew with MiXCR; each CDR3 protein has one entry. The sample holds 700,000 or so distinct CDR3 sequences; roughly 14% are singletons and the top ten take about 0.77%. Findings of the study overall: At around two months after transplant, the alpha-beta T cells were reportedly derived from several hundred expanded clones that came from non-depleted graft cells.

The material was PBMCs, obtained before TCRalphabeta/CD19-depleted stem cell transplant. This receptor was obtained from a girl aged 2 to 9 with congenital amegakaryocytic thrombocytopenia, due to receive a stem cell transplant.

The CDR3, as DNA: TGTGCCAATCCTCGGGGCAGGCTTAACAATGAGCAGTTCTTC. Translated, it gives CANPRGRLNNEQFF. V is TRBV2 and J is TRBJ2-1; D may be TRBD1 or TRBD2 (5 bases each). Per germline, CDR1 SNHLY and CDR2 FYNNEI. The CDR3 extends over 14 amino acids. The V end lost 10 bases, the J end lost 5 bases, and 18 bases lay between the germline ends.